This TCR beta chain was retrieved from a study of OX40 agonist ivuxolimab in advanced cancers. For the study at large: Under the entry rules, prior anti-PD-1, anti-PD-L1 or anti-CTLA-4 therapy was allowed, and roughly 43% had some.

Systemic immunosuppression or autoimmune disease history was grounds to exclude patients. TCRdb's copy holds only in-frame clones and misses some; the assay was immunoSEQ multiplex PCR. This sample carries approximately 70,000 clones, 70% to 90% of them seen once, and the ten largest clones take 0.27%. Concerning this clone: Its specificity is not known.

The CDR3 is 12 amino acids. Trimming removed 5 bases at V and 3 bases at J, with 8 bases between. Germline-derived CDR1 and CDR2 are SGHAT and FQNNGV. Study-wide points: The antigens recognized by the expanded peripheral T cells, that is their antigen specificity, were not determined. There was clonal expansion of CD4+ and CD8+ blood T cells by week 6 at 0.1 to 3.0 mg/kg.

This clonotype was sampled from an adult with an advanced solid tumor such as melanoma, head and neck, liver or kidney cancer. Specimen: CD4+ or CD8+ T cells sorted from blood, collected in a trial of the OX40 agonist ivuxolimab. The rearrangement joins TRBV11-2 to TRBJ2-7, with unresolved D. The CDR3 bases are TGTGCCAGCAGCCCCGGGTACTACGAGCAGTACTTC. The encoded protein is CASSPGYYEQYF.